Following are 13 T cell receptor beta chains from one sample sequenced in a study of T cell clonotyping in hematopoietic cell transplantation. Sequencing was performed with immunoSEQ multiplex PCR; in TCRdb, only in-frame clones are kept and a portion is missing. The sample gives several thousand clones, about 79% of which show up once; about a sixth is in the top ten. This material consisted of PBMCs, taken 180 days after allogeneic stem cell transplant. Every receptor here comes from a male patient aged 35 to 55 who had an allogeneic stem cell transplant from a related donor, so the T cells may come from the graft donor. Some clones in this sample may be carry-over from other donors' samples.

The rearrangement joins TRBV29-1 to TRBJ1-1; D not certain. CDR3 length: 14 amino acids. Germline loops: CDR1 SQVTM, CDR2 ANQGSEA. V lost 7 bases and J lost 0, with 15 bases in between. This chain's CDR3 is CSAVAGSMNTEAFF. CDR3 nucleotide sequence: TGCAGCGCCGTGGCCGGTTCTATGAACACTGAAGCTTTCTTT.

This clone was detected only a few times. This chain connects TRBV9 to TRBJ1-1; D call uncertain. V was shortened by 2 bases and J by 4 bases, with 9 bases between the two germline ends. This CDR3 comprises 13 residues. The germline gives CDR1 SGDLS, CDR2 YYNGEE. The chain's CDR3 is CASSVWVGTEAFF. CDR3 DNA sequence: TGTGCCAGCAGCGTTTGGGTCGGCACTGAAGCTTTCTTT. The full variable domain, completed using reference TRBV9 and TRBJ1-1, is DSGVTQTPKHLITATGQRVTLRCSPRSGDLSVYWYQQSLDQGLQFLIQYYNGEERAKGNILERFSAQQFPDLHSELNLSSLELGDSALYFCASSVWVGTEAFFGQGTRLTVV.

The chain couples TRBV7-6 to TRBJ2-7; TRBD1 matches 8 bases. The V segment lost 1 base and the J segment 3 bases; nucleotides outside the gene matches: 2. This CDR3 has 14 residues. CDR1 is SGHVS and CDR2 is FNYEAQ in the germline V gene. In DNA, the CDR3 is TGTGCCAGCAGCTTAGAGGACAGGGACTACGAGCAGTACTTC. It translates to CASSLEDRDYEQYF. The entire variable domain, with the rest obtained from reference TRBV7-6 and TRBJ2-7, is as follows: GAGVSQSPRYKVTKRGQDVALRCDPISGHVSLYWYRQALGQGPEFLTYFNYEAQQDKSGLPNDRFSAERPEGSISTLTIQRTEQRDSAMYRCASSLEDRDYEQYFGPGTRLTVT.

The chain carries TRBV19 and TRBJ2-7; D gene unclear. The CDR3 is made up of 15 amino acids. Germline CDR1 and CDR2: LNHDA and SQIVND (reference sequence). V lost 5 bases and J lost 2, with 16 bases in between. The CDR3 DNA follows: TGTGCCAGTAGTTTCGGATTCTCACTTACCTACGAGCAGTACTTC. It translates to CASSFGFSLTYEQYF. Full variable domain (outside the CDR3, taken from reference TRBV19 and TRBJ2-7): DGGITQSPKYLFRKEGQNVTLSCEQNLNHDAMYWYRQDPGQGLRLIYYSQIVNDFQKGDIAEGYSVSREKKESFPLTVTSAQKNPTAFYLCASSFGFSLTYEQYFGPGTRLTVT.

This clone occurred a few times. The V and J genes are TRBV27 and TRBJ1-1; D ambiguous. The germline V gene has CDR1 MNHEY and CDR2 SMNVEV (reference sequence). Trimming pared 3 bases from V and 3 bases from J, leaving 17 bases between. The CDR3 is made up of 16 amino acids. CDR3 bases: TGTGCCAGCAGTTTGTGGGCGGGATCCTTATACACTGAAGCTTTCTTT. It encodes CASSLWAGSLYTEAFF.

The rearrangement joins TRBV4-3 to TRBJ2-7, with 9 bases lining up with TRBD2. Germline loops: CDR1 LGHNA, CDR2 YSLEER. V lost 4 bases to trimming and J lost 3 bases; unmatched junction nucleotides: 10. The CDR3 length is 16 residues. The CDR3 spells CASSPGGGGAHYEQYF. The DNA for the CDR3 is TGCGCCAGCAGCCCTGGTGGCGGGGGGGCCCACTACGAGCAGTACTTC.

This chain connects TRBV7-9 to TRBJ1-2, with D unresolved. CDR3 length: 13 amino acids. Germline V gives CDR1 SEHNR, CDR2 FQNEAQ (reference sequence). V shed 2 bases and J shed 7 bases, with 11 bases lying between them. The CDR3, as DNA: TGTGCCAGCAGCTTACAGCAGGTCGGTGGCTACACCTTC. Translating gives CASSLQQVGGYTF.

CDR3 loop: CSALNTGGSTEAFF. The CDR3 coding sequence is TGCAGCGCATTAAATACAGGGGGTAGCACTGAAGCTTTCTTT. This chain links TRBV29-1 with TRBJ1-1; 8 bases line up with TRBD1. With 7 bases clipped from V and 4 bases from J, the junction kept 11 bases outside the gene matches. CDR1 and CDR2 from the germline V gene are SQVTM and ANQGSEA. CDR3 length: 14 residues.

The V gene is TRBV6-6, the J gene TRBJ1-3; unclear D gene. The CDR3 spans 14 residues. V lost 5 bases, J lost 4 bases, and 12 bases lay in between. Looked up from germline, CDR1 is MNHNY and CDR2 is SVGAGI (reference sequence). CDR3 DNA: TGTGCCAGCAGTACCCTGGGAAGCGGAAACACCATATATTTT. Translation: CASSTLGSGNTIYF.

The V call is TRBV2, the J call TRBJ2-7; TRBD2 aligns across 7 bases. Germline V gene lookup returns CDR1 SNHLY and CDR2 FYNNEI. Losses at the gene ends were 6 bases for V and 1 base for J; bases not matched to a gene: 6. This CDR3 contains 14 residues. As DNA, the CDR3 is TGTGCCAGCAGCGAGTCTAGCGGATCCTACGAGCAGTACTTC. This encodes CASSESSGSYEQYF.

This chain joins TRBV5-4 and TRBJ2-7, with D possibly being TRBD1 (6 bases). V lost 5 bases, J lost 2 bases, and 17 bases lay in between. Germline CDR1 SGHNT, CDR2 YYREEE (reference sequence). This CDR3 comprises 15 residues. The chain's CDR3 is CASRSGDRSTYEQYF. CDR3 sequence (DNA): TGTGCCAGCAGATCAGGGGATCGTAGCACCTACGAGCAGTACTTC.

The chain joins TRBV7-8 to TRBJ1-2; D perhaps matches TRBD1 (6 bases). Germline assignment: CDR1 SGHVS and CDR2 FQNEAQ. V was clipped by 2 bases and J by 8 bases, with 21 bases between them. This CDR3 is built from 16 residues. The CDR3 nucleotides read TGTGCCAGCAGCTTATTACTGGGGGCCGAGGCTTCCGGCTACACCTTC. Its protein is CASSLLLGAEASGYTF. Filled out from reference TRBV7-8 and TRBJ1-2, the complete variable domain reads GAGVSQSPRYKVAKRGQDVALRCDPISGHVSLFWYQQALGQGPEFLTYFQNEAQLDKSGLPSDRFFAERPEGSVSTLKIQRTQQEDSAVYLCASSLLLGAEASGYTFGSGTRLTVV.

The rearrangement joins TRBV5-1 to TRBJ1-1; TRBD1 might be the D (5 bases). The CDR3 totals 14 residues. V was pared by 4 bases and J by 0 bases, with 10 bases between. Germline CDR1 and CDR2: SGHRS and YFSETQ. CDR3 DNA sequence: TGCGCCAGCAGCCCGGAGGACATGAACACTGAAGCTTTCTTT. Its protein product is CASSPEDMNTEAFF.